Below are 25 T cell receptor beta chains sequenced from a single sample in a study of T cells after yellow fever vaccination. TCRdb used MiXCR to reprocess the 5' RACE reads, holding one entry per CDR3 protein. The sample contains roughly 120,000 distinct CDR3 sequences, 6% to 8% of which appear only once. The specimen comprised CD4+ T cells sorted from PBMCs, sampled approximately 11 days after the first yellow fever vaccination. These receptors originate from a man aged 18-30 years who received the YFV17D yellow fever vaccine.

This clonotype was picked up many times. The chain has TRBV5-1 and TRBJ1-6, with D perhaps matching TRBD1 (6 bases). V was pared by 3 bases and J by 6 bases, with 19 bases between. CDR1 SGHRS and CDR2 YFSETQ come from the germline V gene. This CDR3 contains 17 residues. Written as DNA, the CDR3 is TGCGCCAGCAGCTCCGATCCCTCAACAGGGAGTAATTCACCCCTCCACTTT. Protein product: CASSSDPSTGSNSPLHF.

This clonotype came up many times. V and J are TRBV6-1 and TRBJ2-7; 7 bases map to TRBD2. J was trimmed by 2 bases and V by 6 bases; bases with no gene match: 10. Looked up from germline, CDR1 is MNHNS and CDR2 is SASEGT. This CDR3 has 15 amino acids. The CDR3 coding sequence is TGTGCCAGCAGCCTCCGAGCGGGGACGGCCTACGAGCAGTACGTC. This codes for CASSLRAGTAYEQYV.

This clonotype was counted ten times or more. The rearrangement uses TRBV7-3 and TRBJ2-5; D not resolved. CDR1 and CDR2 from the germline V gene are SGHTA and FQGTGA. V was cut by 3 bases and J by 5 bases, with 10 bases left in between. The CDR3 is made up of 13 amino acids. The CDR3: CASSFYGSETQYF. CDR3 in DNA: TGTGCCAGCAGCTTTTACGGCTCCGAGACCCAGTACTTC.

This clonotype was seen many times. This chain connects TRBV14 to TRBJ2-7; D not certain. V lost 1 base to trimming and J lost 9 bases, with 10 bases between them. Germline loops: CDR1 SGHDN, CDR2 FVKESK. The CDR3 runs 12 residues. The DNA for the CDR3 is TGTGCCAGCAGCCAAGGTACGAGGCGGCAGTACTTC. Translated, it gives CASSQGTRRQYF.

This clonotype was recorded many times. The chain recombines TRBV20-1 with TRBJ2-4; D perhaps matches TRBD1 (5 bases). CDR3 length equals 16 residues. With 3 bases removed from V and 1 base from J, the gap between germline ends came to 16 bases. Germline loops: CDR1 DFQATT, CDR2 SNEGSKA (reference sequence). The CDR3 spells CSASRQGSTAKNIQYF. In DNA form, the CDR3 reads TGCAGTGCTAGTCGGCAGGGTAGCACGGCCAAAAACATTCAGTACTTC.

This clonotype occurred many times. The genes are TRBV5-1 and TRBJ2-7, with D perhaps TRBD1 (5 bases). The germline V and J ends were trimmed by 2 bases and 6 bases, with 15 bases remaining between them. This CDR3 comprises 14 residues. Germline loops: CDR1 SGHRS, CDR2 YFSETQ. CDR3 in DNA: TGCGCCAGCAGCTTTCAGGGCGGAACTGGCGAGCAGTACTTC. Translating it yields CASSFQGGTGEQYF.

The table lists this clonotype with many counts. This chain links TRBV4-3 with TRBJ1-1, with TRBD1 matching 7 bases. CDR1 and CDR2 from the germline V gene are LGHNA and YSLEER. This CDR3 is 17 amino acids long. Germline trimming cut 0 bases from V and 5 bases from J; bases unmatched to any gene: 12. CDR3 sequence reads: CASSQEIGQTGSTEAFF. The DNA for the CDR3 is TGCGCCAGCAGCCAAGAGATAGGCCAGACAGGGAGTACTGAAGCTTTCTTT.

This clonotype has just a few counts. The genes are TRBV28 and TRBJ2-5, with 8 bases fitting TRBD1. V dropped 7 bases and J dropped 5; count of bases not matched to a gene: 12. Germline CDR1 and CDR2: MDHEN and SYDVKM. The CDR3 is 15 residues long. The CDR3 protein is CASTEGGTGRETQYF. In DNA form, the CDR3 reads TGTGCCAGCACCGAGGGCGGGACAGGTCGCGAGACCCAGTACTTC.

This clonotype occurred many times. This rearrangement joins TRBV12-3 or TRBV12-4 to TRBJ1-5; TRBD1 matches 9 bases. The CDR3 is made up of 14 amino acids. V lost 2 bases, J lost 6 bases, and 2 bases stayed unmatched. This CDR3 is CASSLLDRGQPQHF. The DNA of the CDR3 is TGTGCCAGCAGTTTACTGGACAGGGGTCAGCCCCAGCATTTT.

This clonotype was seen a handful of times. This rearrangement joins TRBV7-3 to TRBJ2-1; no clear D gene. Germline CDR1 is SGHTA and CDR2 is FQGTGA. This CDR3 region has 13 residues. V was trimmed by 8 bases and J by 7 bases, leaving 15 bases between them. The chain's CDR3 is CASQSPDTNEQFF. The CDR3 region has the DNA TGTGCCAGCCAATCCCCGGATACTAATGAGCAGTTCTTC.

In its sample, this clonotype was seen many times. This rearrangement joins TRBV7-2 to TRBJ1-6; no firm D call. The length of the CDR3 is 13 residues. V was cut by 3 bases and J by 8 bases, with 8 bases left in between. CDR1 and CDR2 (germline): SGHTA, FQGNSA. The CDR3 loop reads CASSFDADSPLHF. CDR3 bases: TGTGCCAGCAGCTTCGACGCCGATTCACCCCTCCACTTT.

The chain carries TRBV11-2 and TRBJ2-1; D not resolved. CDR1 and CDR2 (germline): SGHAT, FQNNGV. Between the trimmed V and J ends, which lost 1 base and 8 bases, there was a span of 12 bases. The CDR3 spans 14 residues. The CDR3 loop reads CASSLGGQGYEQFF. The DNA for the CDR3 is TGTGCCAGCAGCTTAGGAGGTCAAGGTTATGAGCAGTTCTTC.

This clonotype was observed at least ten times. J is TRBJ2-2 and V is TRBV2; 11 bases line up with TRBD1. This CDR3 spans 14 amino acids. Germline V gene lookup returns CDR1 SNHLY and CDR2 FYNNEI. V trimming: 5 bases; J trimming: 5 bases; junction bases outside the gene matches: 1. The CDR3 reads CASSRDRGTGELFF. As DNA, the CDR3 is TGTGCCAGCAGTCGGGACAGGGGGACCGGGGAGCTGTTTTTT. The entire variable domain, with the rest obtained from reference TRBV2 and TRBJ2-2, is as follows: EPEVTQTPSHQVTQMGQEVILRCVPISNHLYFYWYRQILGQKVEFLVSFYNNEISEKSEIFDDQFSVERPDGSNFTLKIRSTKLEDSAMYFCASSRDRGTGELFFGEGSRLTVL.

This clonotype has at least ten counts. CDR3 in amino acids: CASSLGGGVGNTIYF. CDR3 DNA: TGTGCCAGCAGCCTCGGAGGGGGGGTTGGAAACACCATATATTTT. This rearrangement joins TRBV7-2 to TRBJ1-3, with D possibly being TRBD1 (6 bases). Germline CDR1 reads SGHTA; CDR2 reads FQGNSA. The CDR3 has 15 amino acids. Trimming removed 5 bases at V and 3 bases at J, with 14 bases between.

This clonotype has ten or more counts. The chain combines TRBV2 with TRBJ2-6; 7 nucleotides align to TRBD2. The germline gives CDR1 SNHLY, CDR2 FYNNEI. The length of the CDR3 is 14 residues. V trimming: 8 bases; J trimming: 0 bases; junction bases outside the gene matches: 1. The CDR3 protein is CASGRDSGANVLTF. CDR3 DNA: TGTGCCAGCGGGAGGGACTCTGGGGCCAACGTCCTGACTTTC.

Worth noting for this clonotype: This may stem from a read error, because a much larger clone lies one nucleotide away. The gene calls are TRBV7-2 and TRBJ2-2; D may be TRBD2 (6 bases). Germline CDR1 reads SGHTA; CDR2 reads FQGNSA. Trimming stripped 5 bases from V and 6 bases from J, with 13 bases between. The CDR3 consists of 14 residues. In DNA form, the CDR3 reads TGTGCCAGCAGCGTCACCACGGGGGCCGGGGAGCTGTTTTTT. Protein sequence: CASSVTTGAGELFF.

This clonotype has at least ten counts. CDR3 amino acids: CASSPGTGGFGNQPQHF. In DNA form, the CDR3 reads TGTGCCAGTAGTCCTGGGACAGGGGGCTTTGGCAATCAGCCCCAGCATTTT. The chain uses TRBV19 and TRBJ1-5, with TRBD1 identical over 12 bases. The ends lost 5 bases at V and 2 bases at J; junction bases unmatched: 7. Germline V gives CDR1 LNHDA, CDR2 SQIVND (reference sequence). The CDR3 is made up of 17 amino acids.

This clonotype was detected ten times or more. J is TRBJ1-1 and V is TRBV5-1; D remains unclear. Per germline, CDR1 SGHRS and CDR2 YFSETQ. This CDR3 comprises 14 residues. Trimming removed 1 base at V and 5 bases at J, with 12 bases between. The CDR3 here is CASSLLGSVTEAFF. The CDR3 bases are TGCGCCAGCAGCTTGCTAGGGAGTGTAACTGAAGCTTTCTTT.

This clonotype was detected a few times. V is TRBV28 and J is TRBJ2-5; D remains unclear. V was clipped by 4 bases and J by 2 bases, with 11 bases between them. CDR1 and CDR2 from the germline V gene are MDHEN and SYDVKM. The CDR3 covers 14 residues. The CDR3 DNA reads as TGTGCCAGCAGTTCTCCGGCCTTACAAGAGACCCAGTACTTC. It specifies CASSSPALQETQYF.

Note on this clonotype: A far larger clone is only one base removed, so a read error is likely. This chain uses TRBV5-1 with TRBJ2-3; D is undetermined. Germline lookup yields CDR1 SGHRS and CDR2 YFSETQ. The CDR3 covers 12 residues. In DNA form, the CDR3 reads TGCGCCAGCGGCTTGGTCCCAGATACGCAGTATTTT. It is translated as CASGLVPDTQYF. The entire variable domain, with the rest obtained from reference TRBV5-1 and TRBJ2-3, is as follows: KAGVTQTPRYLIKTRGQQVTLSCSPISGHRSVSWYQQTPGQGLQFLFEYFSETQRNKGNFPGRFSGRQFSNSRSEMNVSTLELGDSALYLCASGLVPDTQYFGPGTRLTVL.

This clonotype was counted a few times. The CDR3 region has the DNA TGTGCCAGCACCGTTACCGCGGGGGGCGGATATGGCTACACCTTC. Its protein is CASTVTAGGGYGYTF. This rearrangement joins TRBV12-3 or TRBV12-4 to TRBJ1-2; a possible D gene is TRBD1 (6 bases). Trimming took 7 bases from V and 5 from J, leaving 20 bases between them. The CDR3 sequence is 15 residues long.

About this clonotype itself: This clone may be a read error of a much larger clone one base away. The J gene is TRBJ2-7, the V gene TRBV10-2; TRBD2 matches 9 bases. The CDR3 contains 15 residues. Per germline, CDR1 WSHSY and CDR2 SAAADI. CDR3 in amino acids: CSSSILTSGTYEQYF. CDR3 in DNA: TGCTCCAGCAGTATTTTGACTAGCGGAACCTACGAGCAGTACTTC.

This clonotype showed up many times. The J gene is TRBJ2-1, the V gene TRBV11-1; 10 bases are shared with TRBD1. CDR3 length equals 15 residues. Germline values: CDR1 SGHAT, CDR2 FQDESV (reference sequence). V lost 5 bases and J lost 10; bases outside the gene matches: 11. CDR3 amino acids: CASSIISGQGVEQFF. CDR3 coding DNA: TGTGCCAGCAGCATTATCTCCGGACAGGGGGTCGAGCAGTTCTTC.

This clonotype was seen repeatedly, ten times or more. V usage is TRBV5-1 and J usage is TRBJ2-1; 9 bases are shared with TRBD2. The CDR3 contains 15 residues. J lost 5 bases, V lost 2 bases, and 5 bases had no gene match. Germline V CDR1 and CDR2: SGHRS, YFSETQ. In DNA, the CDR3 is TGCGCCAGCAGCTTCGGCGGGGGGGCCCACAATGAGCAGTTCTTC. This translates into CASSFGGGAHNEQFF.

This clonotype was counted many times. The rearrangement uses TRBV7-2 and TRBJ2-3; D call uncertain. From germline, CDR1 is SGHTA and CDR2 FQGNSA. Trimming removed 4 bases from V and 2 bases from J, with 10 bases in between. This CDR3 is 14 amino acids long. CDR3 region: CASSSPTTTDTQYF. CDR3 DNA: TGTGCCAGCAGCTCGCCCACTACCACAGATACGCAGTATTTT.